In this sample, the clone carrying this T cell receptor beta chain turned up a few times. Its antigen is not identified. This specimen comes from a study of T cells after yellow fever vaccination. Overall study results and limits: Peak timing came faster in the weaker secondary response, day 5 versus 15.

Each CDR3 protein is one row after TCRdb ran MiXCR on the 5' RACE reads. This repertoire shows roughly 330,000 distinct CDR3 sequences, roughly 7% found once; its top ten account for roughly a sixth. The CDR3 length is 14 residues. The J segment lost 4 bases and the V segment lost 8 bases, leaving 10 bases of the junction unmatched. This TCR derives from a man younger than 35 who received the YFV17D yellow fever vaccine. The chain has TRBV12-3 or TRBV12-4 and TRBJ1-1; 7 bases match TRBD1. The material was PBMCs, obtained 45 days after the first yellow fever vaccination. This chain's CDR3 is CASRGGRGVTEAFF. In nucleotides, the CDR3 is TGTGCCAGCCGAGGGGGCAGGGGAGTCACTGAAGCTTTCTTT.